Listed here are 14 T cell receptor beta chains from one sample, sequenced in a study of shared clonotypes between healthy human individuals. Sequencing used immunoSEQ multiplex PCR; TCRdb keeps in-frame clones, though not all of them. The table has about a million clones, around 76% seen once; the top ten hold 1.4% to 1.5%. Sequencing was done on a sample of memory CD4+ T cells sorted from blood. Stated subset: CD45RA-negative fraction. The receptors stem from a man between 18 and 35 years old in good health.

The chain has TRBV10-2 and TRBJ2-4, with D perhaps matching TRBD1 or TRBD2 (5 bases each). The CDR3 loop spans 16 amino acids. CDR1 and CDR2 (germline): WSHSY, SAAADI. V was clipped by 5 bases and J by 0 bases, with 14 bases between them. This chain's CDR3 is CASSRRDGLAKNIQYF. DNA of the CDR3: TGCGCCAGCAGTCGACGGGACGGACTAGCCAAAAACATTCAGTACTTC.

V gene TRBV5-4 combines with J gene TRBJ2-7; 7 nucleotides line up with TRBD1. CDR1 and CDR2 (germline): SGHNT, YYREEE (reference sequence). The CDR3 spans 14 residues. Germline trimming cut 5 bases from V and 2 bases from J; bases unmatched to any gene: 7. The CDR3 is CASSSRDSPYEQYF. DNA for the CDR3: TGTGCCAGCAGTTCCCGGGACAGCCCCTACGAGCAGTACTTC.

V is TRBV2 and J is TRBJ2-6; 7 bases align to TRBD1. Unmatched junction bases numbered 8, after V lost 9 bases and J lost 0 bases. The CDR3 length is 16 residues. Per the germline V gene, CDR1 is SNHLY and CDR2 is FYNNEI. CDR3 nucleotide sequence: TGTGCCAGTAGACAGGGCCTACCCTCTGGGGCCAACGTCCTGACTTTC. This translates into CASRQGLPSGANVLTF.

There are a few counts of this clone. V and J are TRBV7-2 and TRBJ1-2; D remains ambiguous. The CDR3 has 12 amino acids. V lost 2 bases and J 5 bases, leaving 6 bases between the germline ends. Germline assignment: CDR1 SGHTA and CDR2 FQGNSA. The CDR3 nucleotides read TGTGCCAGCAGCTTAATACCATATGGCTACACCTTC. Translation: CASSLIPYGYTF.

The rearrangement uses TRBV7-2 and TRBJ2-5; 8 nucleotides agree with TRBD2. Looked up from germline, CDR1 is SGHTA and CDR2 is FQGNSA. Germline trimming cut 4 bases from V and 5 bases from J; bases unmatched to any gene: 9. This CDR3 spans 15 amino acids. This CDR3 reads CASSSSTGGPETQYF. CDR3 bases: TGTGCCAGCAGCTCCTCTACGGGGGGGCCGGAGACCCAGTACTTC.

J is TRBJ2-7 and V is TRBV7-2; TRBD2 matches 7 bases. The CDR3 covers 15 residues. Trimming removed 1 base from V and 4 bases from J; junction bases left unmatched: 7. In germline, CDR1 is SGHTA, CDR2 FQGNSA. As DNA, the CDR3 is TGTGCCAGCAGCTTAGGAGCGGGACCAGAGTACGAGCAGTACTTC. This translates into CASSLGAGPEYEQYF.

This clone was picked up a small number of times. The rearrangement uses TRBV30 and TRBJ2-4; tentatively, D is TRBD1 (5 bases). Germline V gene sequence: CDR1 GTSNPN, CDR2 SVGIG (reference sequence). The CDR3 consists of 14 residues. The V end was cut by 6 bases, the J end by 0 bases, with 12 bases between. The CDR3 sequence: CACDQGLAKNIQYF. In nucleotides, the CDR3 is TGTGCCTGCGACCAGGGATTAGCCAAAAACATTCAGTACTTC. The full variable domain, completed using reference TRBV30 and TRBJ2-4, is SQTIHQWPATLVQPVGSPLSLECTVEGTSNPNLYWYRQAAGRGLQLLFYSVGIGQISSEVPQNLSASRPQDRQFILSSKKLLLSDSGFYLCACDQGLAKNIQYFGAGTRLSVL.

The chain uses TRBV10-1 and TRBJ2-1; a weak D match, TRBD2 (6 bases). V lost 0 bases to trimming and J lost 9 bases, with 9 bases between them. CDR3 size: 13 residues. Germline values: CDR1 WNHNN, CDR2 SYGVQD (reference sequence). The CDR3 bases are TGCGCCAGCAGTGAGTCCCCTAGCGCTGAGCAGTTCTTC. As protein: CASSESPSAEQFF.

The CDR3, as DNA: TGTGCCTGGAGTGTAGCGAGCTTTGGGGCCAACGTCCTGACTTTC. Its protein product is CAWSVASFGANVLTF. The chain combines TRBV30 with TRBJ2-6; D not resolved. The CDR3 runs 15 residues. Germline assignment: CDR1 GTSNPN and CDR2 SVGIG (reference sequence). V dropped 0 bases and J dropped 3 bases, with 9 bases sitting between them.

This clone was counted at least ten times. This sequence joins TRBV13 and TRBJ2-7; D is unresolved. Germline assignment: CDR1 PRHDT and CDR2 FYEKMQ (reference sequence). V shed 5 bases and J shed 0 bases, with 11 bases lying between them. The CDR3 runs 14 residues. The CDR3, as DNA: TGTGCCAGCAGCCCCCCTTTGAGCTCCTACGAGCAGTACTTC. It codes for CASSPPLSSYEQYF. Full variable domain (remainder filled in from reference TRBV13 and TRBJ2-7): AAGVIQSPRHLIKEKRETATLKCYPIPRHDTVYWYQQGPGQDPQFLISFYEKMQSDKGSIPDRFSAQQFSDYHSELNMSSLELGDSALYFCASSPPLSSYEQYFGPGTRLTVT.

The V call is TRBV5-1, the J call TRBJ2-3; weak D call: TRBD1 (5 bases). Germline-derived CDR1 and CDR2 are SGHRS and YFSETQ. The V and J ends lost 1 base and 2 bases respectively, with 14 bases between them. The CDR3 covers 16 residues. The CDR3 loop is CASSLIGRADTDTQYF. The CDR3 coding sequence is TGCGCCAGCAGCTTGATCGGCAGGGCAGACACAGATACGCAGTATTTT.

V gene TRBV6-5 combines with J gene TRBJ1-1; D possibly corresponds to TRBD1 (6 bases). Trimming shortened V by 5 bases and J by 5 bases, and 12 bases separated the two germline ends. The CDR3 spans 13 residues. CDR1 and CDR2 from the germline V gene are MNHEY and SVGAGI. The DNA for the CDR3 is TGTGCCAGCAGTCCAGGGGTAATGACTGAAGCTTTCTTT. Its translation is CASSPGVMTEAFF.

The V gene is TRBV5-6, the J gene TRBJ1-6; tentative D call: TRBD1 (5 bases). Trimming shortened V by 5 bases and J by 7 bases, and 10 bases separated the two germline ends. The CDR3 covers 13 residues. Germline CDR1 and CDR2: SGHDT and YYEEEE. CDR3 bases: TGTGCCAGCAGATCCGAGGGGAATTCACCCCTCCACTTT. Translated, it gives CASRSEGNSPLHF.

Worth noting for this clone: A much more abundant neighbour one base away suggests this may be a read error. The CDR3 spells CASSLNGNTGELFF. CDR3 nucleotides: TGTGCCAGCAGCTTAAACGGGAACACCGGGGAGCTGTTTTTT. V and J are TRBV7-3 and TRBJ2-2; D is ambiguous. CDR3 length: 14 amino acids. CDR1 and CDR2 (germline): SGHTA, FQGTGA. The ends were cut back, 1 base at V and 1 base at J, with 4 bases in the middle.